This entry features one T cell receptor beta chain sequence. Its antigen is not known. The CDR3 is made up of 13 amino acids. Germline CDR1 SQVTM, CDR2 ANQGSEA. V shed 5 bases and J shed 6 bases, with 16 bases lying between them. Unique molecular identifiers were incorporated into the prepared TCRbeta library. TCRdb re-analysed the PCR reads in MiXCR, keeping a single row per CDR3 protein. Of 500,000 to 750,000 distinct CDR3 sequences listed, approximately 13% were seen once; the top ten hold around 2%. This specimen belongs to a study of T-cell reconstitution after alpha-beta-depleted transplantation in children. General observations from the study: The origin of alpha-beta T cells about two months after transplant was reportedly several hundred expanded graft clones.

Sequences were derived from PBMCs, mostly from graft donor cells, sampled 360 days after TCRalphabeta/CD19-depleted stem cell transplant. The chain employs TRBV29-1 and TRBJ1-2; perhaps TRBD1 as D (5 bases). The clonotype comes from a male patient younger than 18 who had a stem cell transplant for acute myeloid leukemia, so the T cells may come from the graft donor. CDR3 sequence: CSVWTPLEDGYTF. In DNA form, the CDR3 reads TGCAGCGTTTGGACACCCCTGGAGGATGGCTACACCTTC. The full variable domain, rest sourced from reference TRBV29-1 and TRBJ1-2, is SAVISQKPSRDICQRGTSLTIQCQVDSQVTMMFWYRQQPGQSLTLIATANQGSEATYESGFVIDKFPISRPNLTFSTLTVSNMSPEDSSIYLCSVWTPLEDGYTFGSGTRLTVV.